This paragraph covers one T cell receptor (beta chain) sequence. No antigen is known for it. No much larger clonotype is one base removed from it; base qualities were not supplied. TCRbeta CDR3 regions were amplified from genomic DNA by means of the immunoSEQ Assay, a bias-controlled multiplex PCR. From the authors' description of their analysis: Within the assay, amplification of reference gene primers was used to estimate how many nucleated cells each sample contained. To quantify the absolute abundance of each unique TCRbeta CDR3 rearrangement, sequence reads were collapsed and filtered. For each sample, productive Simpson clonality was calculated as the square root of Simpson's diversity index across productive rearrangements. TCRdb took over this immuneACCESS table, retaining in-frame rearrangements with V and J assigned. Such tables are incomplete; in checked studies, under half of the missing clones stem from an unresolved V gene, and the remainder is unexplained. The DNA was the basis for D and trimming; V, J and clone size are from that table. The sample records around 93,000 clones, around 81% of which are singletons. Of the sample, roughly 4% falls within the top ten clones.

The data stem from a study of blood T cell repertoires in COVID-19 (dated by TCRdb to about 2020). About the study as a whole: Samples covering the acute and convalescent phases of COVID-19 were provided by collaborators in the United States, Italy and Spain. The material from the prospective study consisted of cDNA or gDNA derived from T cells, B-cell-depleted T cells, or PBMCs. Subjects who had been exposed to COVID-19, were actively infected with it, or had recovered from it provided the deeply sampled blood TCRbeta repertoires that made up the dataset. A freely available public database, intended as a resource for researchers studying the immune response to SARS-CoV-2, is where the repertoires were released. Samples came from the ongoing ImmuneRACE study (first 160 participants) plus 1,254 subjects from 6 global collaborators. The sample metadata nearly always contained a de-identified subject ID, COVID-19 status, age in years and sex. Where HLA class I and class II types were available, the types were taken from metadata supplied by the sample provider, not from assay-based typing. General conclusions and limits of the study: The quantity of clinical and demographic metadata differed by source and by participant and was supplied without curation.

The collaborating institutions used their own protocols to collect whole blood in K2EDTA tubes. For TCRbeta analysis, collaborators shipped samples in one of three forms: frozen whole blood, isolated PBMCs, or DNA extracted from either of those sample types. V lost 2 bases and J lost 5 bases; the stretch between them is 9 bases long. From a lookup of the germline V gene, CDR1 and CDR2 are MGHDK and SYGVNS. From the cysteine up to the phenylalanine, the CDR3 has a length of 13 residues. The DNA shown is the 39-base CDR3, in frame from base 1. Rearrangement joined TRBV25-1 to TRBJ2-5; TRBD2 might be the D gene, on 5 matching bases. The TCR was taken from a man aged 60 to 69 with acute or convalescent COVID-19. The sample was peripheral blood. CDR3 sequence: CASSESPGETQYF. The DNA sequence reads TGTGCCAGCAGTGAAAGCCCGGGGGAGACCCAGTACTTC.